Below, 8 T cell receptor beta chains from the same sample are listed, as sequenced in a study of T-cell reconstitution after alpha-beta-depleted transplantation in children. Unique molecular identifiers were incorporated into the prepared TCRbeta library. TCRdb processed the PCR reads anew with MiXCR; each CDR3 protein has one entry. The data show a few hundred thousand distinct CDR3 sequences, 10% to 13% seen once. Source: PBMCs from the stem cell graft donor, taken from the stem cell graft. Receptors originate from a human donor who donated a stem cell graft to a child with acute lymphoblastic leukemia.

As regards this clonotype: Compared with germline, one end of the junction differs, possibly owing to a read error. This rearrangement joins TRBV7-9 to TRBJ2-6, with D perhaps TRBD1 or TRBD2 (7 bases each). The CDR3 covers 17 residues. The germline V gene has CDR1 SEHNR and CDR2 FQNEAQ (reference sequence). Here the CDR3 reads CASSPRGGGSGANGLTF. The CDR3 DNA is TGTGCCAGCAGCCCCCGGGGAGGGGGCTCTGGGGCCAACGGCCTGACTTTC.

This clonotype was detected many times. The chain employs TRBV9 and TRBJ2-5; 9 nucleotides align to TRBD1. CDR3 size: 16 residues. J gave up 4 bases and V 2 bases, and 9 bases lay outside the gene matches. Germline CDR1 and CDR2: SGDLS and YYNGEE. In nucleotides, the CDR3 is TGTGCCAGCAGCGTCCCCACGGGACAGGGTGGAGAGACCCAGTACTTC. Residues: CASSVPTGQGGETQYF.

The J gene is TRBJ2-7, the V gene TRBV9; 11 nucleotides line up with TRBD2. Germline loops: CDR1 SGDLS, CDR2 YYNGEE. V was clipped by 0 bases and J by 6 bases; unmatched bases: 2. This CDR3 is 14 amino acids long. For the CDR3, the DNA is TGTGCCAGCAGCGTAGACGGACTAGCGGGCGAGCAGTACTTC. Amino acids: CASSVDGLAGEQYF.

This clonotype was seen only a few times. The CDR3, as DNA: TGCGCCAGCACCGAACTAGCGGGAGCTGCCGATACGCAGTATTTT. Its protein is CASTELAGAADTQYF. The chain uses TRBV4-1 and TRBJ2-3; 11 bases fit TRBD2. Germline V lookup: CDR1 MGHRA, CDR2 YSYEKL. CDR3 length: 15 residues. The junction had 9 bases not matched to a gene; V was cut back by 7 bases and J by 6 bases.

In its sample, this clonotype was seen once. V and J are TRBV12-3 or TRBV12-4 and TRBJ2-1; D is unclear. V was trimmed by 5 bases and J by 2 bases, leaving 13 bases between them. The CDR3 extends over 15 amino acids. CDR3 residues: CASSAGSLTYNEQFF. The CDR3 DNA follows: TGTGCCAGCAGTGCCGGGTCCTTGACCTACAATGAGCAGTTCTTC.

The V call is TRBV5-1, the J call TRBJ1-1, with 8 bases aligning to TRBD1. The germline V gene has CDR1 SGHRS and CDR2 YFSETQ. The CDR3 sequence is 13 residues long. V lost 4 bases to trimming and J lost 5 bases; unmatched junction nucleotides: 4. The CDR3 sequence: CASSGGTGTEAFF. In DNA form, the CDR3 reads TGCGCCAGCAGCGGAGGGACAGGTACTGAAGCTTTCTTT.

This clonotype showed up just a few times. The J gene is TRBJ2-7, the V gene TRBV20-1, with D perhaps TRBD2 (7 bases). V gave up 3 bases and J gave up 0 bases, with 12 bases separating them. This CDR3 comprises 14 residues. Germline CDR1 reads DFQATT; CDR2 reads SNEGSKA (reference sequence). In DNA, the CDR3 is TGCAGTGCTAGTACGGGGGGACACTCCTACGAGCAGTACTTC. This encodes CSASTGGHSYEQYF.

This clonotype was detected ten times or more. The chain uses TRBV28 and TRBJ2-7, with 11 bases that match TRBD1. Germline V lookup: CDR1 MDHEN, CDR2 SYDVKM. V was pared by 5 bases and J by 5 bases, with 11 bases of the junction left unmatched. The CDR3 sequence is 16 residues long. CDR3 amino acids: CASSPPGTGGANEQYF. DNA of the CDR3: TGTGCCAGCAGTCCACCAGGGACAGGGGGAGCGAACGAGCAGTACTTC.